These 25 T cell receptor beta chains share one sample of origin, sequenced in a study of T cell repertoires in cytomegalovirus infection. MiXCR, run by TCRdb on the reads, gives a single entry per CDR3 protein. The sample consists of some 350,000 distinct CDR3 sequences, less than 20% of them appearing once. The sample was PBMCs. These receptors originate from a human donor in good health (CMV status not recorded). Some clones in this sample may be carry-over from other donors' samples.

The sample holds many counts of this clonotype. The V call is TRBV7-2, the J call TRBJ1-6; possible D gene TRBD1, 5 bases. Germline-derived CDR1 and CDR2 are SGHTA and FQGNSA. V gave up 2 bases and J gave up 9 bases, with 14 bases separating them. This CDR3 contains 15 residues. In nucleotides, the CDR3 is TGTGCCAGCAGCTTACAGGGACGGGGAGGTTCACCCCTCCACTTT. Translation: CASSLQGRGGSPLHF. The variable domain in full, completed from reference TRBV7-2 and TRBJ1-6, reads GAGVSQSPSNKVTEKGKDVELRCDPISGHTALYWYRQSLGQGLEFLIYFQGNSAPDKSGLPSDRFSAERTGGSVSTLTIQRTQQEDSAVYLCASSLQGRGGSPLHFGNGTRLTVT.

This clonotype was seen ten or more times. This chain uses TRBV12-3 or TRBV12-4 with TRBJ2-1; tentatively, D is TRBD2 (6 bases). The V gene lost 6 bases and the J gene lost 5 bases, with 8 bases spanning the gap. This CDR3 is built from 12 residues. CDR3 bases: TGTGCCAGCAGAAAGCGGGACAATGAGCAGTTCTTC. This encodes CASRKRDNEQFF.

This clonotype has just a few counts. The chain recombines TRBV20-1 with TRBJ2-2; perhaps D is TRBD1 or TRBD2 (6 bases each). CDR1 and CDR2 (germline): DFQATT, SNEGSKA (reference sequence). V was pared by 0 bases and J by 4 bases, with 15 bases between. This CDR3 has 16 residues. In nucleotides, the CDR3 is TGCAGTGCTAGAGATCAAGCCTGGGGGGCCACCGGGGAGCTGTTTTTT. Protein product: CSARDQAWGATGELFF.

CDR3 residues: CSVERGQGNEQFF. CDR3 DNA: TGCAGCGTTGAACGGGGACAGGGGAACGAGCAGTTCTTC. This chain uses TRBV29-1 with TRBJ2-1, with 10 bases that match TRBD1. CDR1 and CDR2 from the germline V gene are SQVTM and ANQGSEA. J lost 10 bases, V lost 2 bases, and 5 bases had no gene match. The CDR3 covers 13 residues.

There are a few counts of this clonotype. CDR3 nucleotides: TGTGCCAGCAGCTTAGTCCCAGGGGGTATCGACGAGCAGTACTTC. Protein product: CASSLVPGGIDEQYF. This chain connects TRBV5-4 to TRBJ2-7; 7 bases are a match to TRBD1. Germline trimming cut 2 bases from V and 5 bases from J; bases unmatched to any gene: 10. This CDR3 spans 15 amino acids. Per the germline V gene, CDR1 is SGHNT and CDR2 is YYREEE (reference sequence).

This clonotype was detected ten times or more. The V and J genes are TRBV7-2 and TRBJ2-1; D remains ambiguous. The CDR3 is 13 residues long. V was shortened by 5 bases and J by 1 base, with 6 bases between the two germline ends. CDR1 and CDR2 (germline): SGHTA, FQGNSA. As DNA, the CDR3 is TGTGCCAGCAGCGTCAATTCCTACAATGAGCAGTTCTTC. This sequence encodes CASSVNSYNEQFF.

This chain uses TRBV18 with TRBJ1-1; unclear D gene. CDR1 is KGHSH and CDR2 is LQKENI in the germline V gene. V was pared by 3 bases and J by 4 bases, with 9 bases between. The CDR3 runs 13 residues. The CDR3 loop is CASSPEVRTEAFF. DNA for the CDR3: TGTGCCAGCTCACCGGAGGTACGCACTGAAGCTTTCTTT. The full variable domain, with the rest looked up from reference TRBV18 and TRBJ1-1, is NAGVMQNPRHLVRRRGQEARLRCSPMKGHSHVYWYRQLPEEGLKFMVYLQKENIIDESGMPKERFSAEFPKEGPSILRIQQVVRGDSAAYFCASSPEVRTEAFFGQGTRLTVV.

This clonotype was detected many times. V is TRBV12-5 and J is TRBJ2-1; no definite D call. Trimming stripped 5 bases from V and 6 bases from J, with 5 bases between. This CDR3 comprises 11 residues. Germline CDR1 and CDR2: LGHNT and FRNRAP. CDR3 sequence (DNA): TGTGCTAGTGGTGCCGTCAATGAGCAGTTCTTC. This sequence encodes CASGAVNEQFF.

In regard to this clonotype: One end of the junction varies from germline; a read error may be responsible. V and J are TRBV20-1 and TRBJ2-3; D remains ambiguous. The CDR3 loop spans 12 amino acids. CDR1 DFQATT and CDR2 SNEGSKA come from the germline V gene (reference sequence). Here the CDR3 DNA reads TGCAATGCTAGGACCCAGGCAGATACGCAGTATTTT. Translation gives CNARTQADTQYF.

This clonotype has a handful of counts. The V and J genes are TRBV2 and TRBJ2-7; D may be TRBD1 or TRBD2 (6 bases each). V lost 2 bases, J lost 0 bases, and 8 bases lay in between. Germline-derived CDR1 and CDR2 are SNHLY and FYNNEI. This CDR3 has 14 residues. The CDR3 reads CASSERGASYEQYF. CDR3 DNA sequence: TGTGCCAGCAGTGAAAGGGGGGCCTCCTACGAGCAGTACTTC.

This clonotype has just a few counts. The CDR3 spells CSARDALRGQGGELFF. The CDR3, as DNA: TGCAGTGCTAGAGATGCGTTAAGGGGGCAGGGCGGGGAGCTGTTTTTT. The rearrangement uses TRBV20-1 and TRBJ2-2, with 7 bases that match TRBD1. The CDR3 has 16 amino acids. Trimming removed 0 bases from V and 7 bases from J; junction bases left unmatched: 11. The germline gives CDR1 DFQATT, CDR2 SNEGSKA (reference sequence).

This clonotype was seen ten or more times. The chain employs TRBV7-2 and TRBJ2-3, with D possibly being TRBD1 (6 bases). Germline CDR1 SGHTA, CDR2 FQGNSA. Trimming took off 5 bases at V and 1 base at J, with 22 bases between the two ends. The CDR3 has 18 amino acids. The CDR3 sequence is CASSEPRGRGRGTDTQYF. The CDR3 DNA reads TGTGCCAGCAGCGAACCCCGGGGCAGGGGTCGAGGCACAGATACGCAGTATTTT.

This clonotype was detected ten times or more. This sequence joins TRBV28 and TRBJ2-5, with a weak D call TRBD2 (5 bases). Per the germline V gene, CDR1 is MDHEN and CDR2 is SYDVKM. The CDR3 length is 15 residues. Trimming stripped 5 bases from V and 0 bases from J, with 13 bases between. The CDR3 sequence is CASSPLTGNQETQYF. In DNA form, the CDR3 reads TGTGCCAGCAGTCCCTTGACGGGGAACCAAGAGACCCAGTACTTC.

The chain uses TRBV11-2 and TRBJ2-1; D remains unclear. The CDR3 length is 11 residues. Germline V gene lookup returns CDR1 SGHAT and CDR2 FQNNGV. V gave up 6 bases and J gave up 10 bases, with 10 bases separating them. CDR3 DNA: TGTGCCAGCAGGCATGGAGACGAGCAGTTCTTC. Translated, it gives CASRHGDEQFF.

This chain links TRBV20-1 with TRBJ2-7, with D maybe TRBD2 (7 bases). Germline-derived CDR1 and CDR2 are DFQATT and SNEGSKA (reference sequence). Trimming cost V 5 bases and J 0 bases, with 35 bases left between them. This CDR3 spans 21 amino acids. CDR3 DNA sequence: TGCAGTGCTCCCGACCCGGGACTACCTAAGGGGGGGGGGCAATTCTCCTACGAGCAGTACTTC. This encodes CSAPDPGLPKGGGQFSYEQYF.

This clonotype was detected ten times or more. V is TRBV7-9 and J is TRBJ2-7; the D is unclear. The V end was cut by 1 base, the J end by 3 bases, with 7 bases between. Germline values: CDR1 SEHNR, CDR2 FQNEAQ (reference sequence). CDR3 length: 13 residues. CDR3 residues: CASSLGPIYEQYF. In nucleotides, the CDR3 is TGTGCCAGCAGCTTAGGGCCGATCTACGAGCAGTACTTC.

In its sample, this clonotype was seen a few times. The CDR3 DNA is TGTGCCAGCAGCGTTAGACTAGCGCGAACCTACAATGAGCAGTTCTTC. This codes for CASSVRLARTYNEQFF. The genes are TRBV14 and TRBJ2-1; 8 bases are shared with TRBD2. The CDR3 covers 16 residues. The germline V gene encodes CDR1 SGHDN and CDR2 FVKESK. The trim removed 5 bases at V and 2 bases at J, leaving 8 bases unmatched.

At least ten counts were recorded for this clonotype. The chain recombines TRBV14 with TRBJ1-6, with D unclear. V dropped 4 bases and J dropped 5 bases, with 12 bases sitting between them. CDR3 length: 15 amino acids. In germline, CDR1 is SGHDN, CDR2 FVKESK. CDR3 in DNA: TGTGCCAGCAGCCGCGATGGGGTCAATAATTCACCCCTCCACTTT. It translates to CASSRDGVNNSPLHF.

This clonotype was counted only a few times. The rearrangement joins TRBV7-6 to TRBJ2-5; D may be TRBD2 (6 bases). Deletions cut 5 bases from V and 5 bases from J, with 9 bases between. The CDR3 extends over 12 amino acids. The V gene's germline CDR1 is SGHVS and CDR2 FNYEAQ. The CDR3 region has the DNA TGTGCCAGCAGCCGGGCGGGGGAGACCCAGTACTTC. This codes for CASSRAGETQYF.

This clonotype has a count of ten or more. The chain has TRBV6-1 and TRBJ2-1; the match to TRBD1 covers 12 bases. J was trimmed by 7 bases and V by 5 bases; bases with no gene match: 9. This CDR3 has 16 residues. Germline V lookup: CDR1 MNHNS, CDR2 SASEGT. The CDR3 reads CASSQSWGQGANEQFF. Here the CDR3 DNA reads TGTGCCAGCAGTCAATCGTGGGGACAGGGGGCGAATGAGCAGTTCTTC.

This clonotype occurred a few times. The rearrangement joins TRBV28 to TRBJ2-7; D is perhaps TRBD1 (5 bases). CDR3 length: 14 amino acids. The V gene's germline CDR1 is MDHEN and CDR2 SYDVKM. V dropped 7 bases and J dropped 3 bases, with 16 bases sitting between them. The CDR3: CASNPLTASYEQYF. The CDR3, as DNA: TGTGCCAGCAACCCTCTGACAGCCAGCTACGAGCAGTACTTC.

This chain connects TRBV28 to TRBJ2-7, with D unclear. Germline CDR1 MDHEN, CDR2 SYDVKM. There are 16 residues in the CDR3. The V end was cut by 5 bases, the J end by 0 bases, with 17 bases between. The CDR3 DNA is TGTGCCAGCAGTCCTTACAACCTGGGCCTCTCCTACGAGCAGTACTTC. As protein: CASSPYNLGLSYEQYF.

This clonotype was counted a few times. This rearrangement joins TRBV3-1 to TRBJ2-1, with D possibly matching TRBD2 (6 bases). Germline CDR1 LGHDT, CDR2 YNNKEL (reference sequence). The CDR3 is 14 amino acids. V lost 4 bases, J lost 7 bases, and 14 bases lay in between. The CDR3 DNA is TGTGCCAGCAGCCGTCTCGGAGGGGAAAATGAGCAGTTCTTC. This codes for CASSRLGGENEQFF.

A few counts support this clonotype. The J gene is TRBJ2-7, the V gene TRBV12-3 or TRBV12-4, with TRBD2 identical over 8 bases. Losses at the gene ends were 6 bases for V and 2 bases for J; bases not matched to a gene: 9. The CDR3 has 15 amino acids. The CDR3 reads CASSLSGGGAYEQYF. For the CDR3, the DNA is TGTGCCAGCAGCTTATCGGGGGGGGGGGCCTACGAGCAGTACTTC.

This clonotype was picked up one time. The chain has TRBV15 and TRBJ2-5; 7 bases line up with TRBD2. The CDR3 loop spans 18 amino acids. Germline assignment: CDR1 LNHNV and CDR2 YYDKDF (reference sequence). After removal of 0 bases from V and 0 bases from J, the junction contained 10 bases not matched to a gene. The CDR3: CATSRDRWSGKNQETQYF. CDR3 nucleotides: TGTGCCACCAGCAGAGATCGGTGGAGCGGGAAGAACCAAGAGACCCAGTACTTC.